The entry below describes one T cell receptor beta chain. Its antigen remains undetermined. No base-level quality is on record; no much larger clone is a single base apart. Using the deep immunoSEQ assay, TCR CDR3 regions were amplified from genomic DNA by multiplex PCR. For each cell subset, the extracted genomic DNA was distributed evenly across all wells of several immunoSEQ 96-well plates, and each plate served as one replicate. For sorted subsets, 200 to 250 ng of genomic DNA, equivalent to 30,000 or so T cell genomes, went into each replicate PCR. The purified libraries were quantified using a Qubit 3.0 fluorometer, sized with a Bioanalyzer 2100, and then quantified again using the KAPA Library Quantification kit. Every immunoSEQ 96-well plate was sequenced on a dedicated single-read 150-cycle Illumina NextSeq 550 flow cell. In the paper's pipeline: Because the immunoSEQ output held only junctional sequences and lacked quality scores, the filtering could not match the filtering applied to full-length reads. To assign V/J genes and CDR3, sequences were annotated using PyIR, a Python wrapper for IgBLAST v1.9, with IMGT germline references. Reads were filtered out if the reads had weak V/J assignments (E-value above 1e-6), no CDR3, stop codons, out-of-frame junctions, or ambiguous translated residues. V3J clonotypes were defined by identical inferred V gene, J gene, and CDR3 amino acid sequence. To compute the percentage overlap between repertoires, the number of shared unique clonotypes was divided by the size of the smaller repertoire. Three approaches were used to assess repertoire richness: RTK rarefaction, the Chao1 estimator, and Recon v2.1 estimates of unobserved clonotypes. OLGA was used to compute generation probabilities for all TCRbeta clonotypes that the gDNA method yielded from a few donors. TCRdb stores this immuneACCESS table with in-frame sequences only. Part of the clones is absent; in the studies checked, under half of the shortfall reflects unresolved V genes, and no reason is known for the rest. V, J and clone size reflect that table, while D and trimming were determined from the DNA. The sample data list about 580,000 clones, and roughly 98% of these were observed just once. Of the sample, around 0.3% falls within the top ten clones.

Its CDR3 holds 13 amino acids, cysteine through phenylalanine. The entry retains the CDR3 DNA only, 39 bases that are in frame from base 1. Between the V and J ends, shortened by 5 bases and 6 bases respectively, the junction contains 13 bases. The germline V gene specifies MDHEN as CDR1 and SYDVKM as CDR2. CD8 naive samples consisted of CD45RO-negative cells that were positively selected for CCR7, yielding a CD45RA+CCR7+ population without TemRA cells. The donors were healthy, HIV-negative adults with no recently reported acute infections or vaccinations. All donors were Caucasian adults living in Nashville, Tennessee, USA. After blood collection by leukapheresis, PBMCs were isolated using Ficoll-Histopaque density gradient centrifugation and then cryopreserved in the vapor phase of liquid nitrogen. Purity and quantity of every magnetically sorted T cell population were checked by analytical flow cytometry. Genomic DNA was isolated from each sorted fraction and quantified by UV absorbance on a Nanodrop 2000c.

The record originates from a study of shared clonotypes between healthy human individuals (dated by TCRdb to the early 2020s). With regard to the full study: The cohort comprised a couple of women and a few men aged 18 to 49 years. For each donor, three plates each were used for CD4 naive and CD4 memory, two plates were used for CD8 naive, and one plate was used for CD8 memory. To estimate repertoire size and how much clonotypes are shared between individuals, the study performed deep sequencing of blood TCR repertoires from five healthy adults. Libraries were prepared and TCR repertoires were sequenced by different laboratories using diverse techniques, in order to increase sequencing depth and limit assay-specific biases. Leukapheresis yielded between about 0.85 and 10 billion PBMCs per donor. What the study reported, not specific to this receptor: When a handful of donors were compared, the shared fraction of clonotypes was roughly 4.8% for naive CD4, 3.5% to 4% for naive CD8, 2% to 2.5% for memory CD4, and 0.35% to 0.4% for memory CD8. Even with the large sequencing depth, rarefaction of the sorted-subset datasets indicated that sequencing was incomplete. Sampling was restricted to blood, and TCR repertoires in tissues likely differ from the TCR repertoires found in blood. Because the study included only a small number of donors, the genetic and exposure-history diversity represented was limited. Clonotypes shared by all four sorted-subset donors showed higher generation probabilities than non-shared clonotypes. Larger estimated clonotype richness was generally found for naive subsets than for memory subsets. Pairwise subsampling led to the expectation that sequencing depth would affect the degree of clonotype sharing among donors.

The specimen sequenced was naive CD8+ T cells sorted from blood. The cell subset or site label, as the study defines it: CD45RA+CCR7+. This sequence originates from a man younger than 45 in good health. The chain employs TRBV28 and TRBJ1-1, with the D segment identity uncertain. The base sequence is TGTGCCAGCAGTGTGGGCCTGGACGCTGAAGCTTTCTTT. This yields the protein CASSVGLDAEAFF. Supplemented by the reference TRBV28 and TRBJ1-1 proteins around the CDR3, the complete variable domain is DVKVTQSSRYLVKRTGEKVFLECVQDMDHENMFWYRQDPGLGLRLIYFSYDVKMKEKGDIPEGYSVSREKKERFSLILESASTNQTSMYLCASSVGLDAEAFFGQGTRLTVV.